These T cell receptor beta chains were read from a single sample in a study of shared clonotypes between healthy human individuals. Repertoires were generated with immunoSEQ multiplex PCR, while TCRdb's copy carries only in-frame clones and drops some. The table lists approximately 940,000 clones, roughly 72% of them singletons, with around 1.4% in the top ten. Sequencing used memory CD4+ T cells sorted from blood. The source is a man aged 18 to 30 in good health. The CDR3 runs from the conserved cysteine through the conserved F or W. The order of the fields is J gene, D gene, V gene, clone size, CDR3 protein, CDR3 DNA. D genes are given only for firm matches. Not every row has a clone size; where given, it reads once, few, many or a size class.

TRBJ2-7 | TRBD2 | TRBV7-2 | - | CASSPGTSSYEQYF | TGTGCCAGCAGCCCGGGGACTAGCTCCTACGAGCAGTACTTC
TRBJ1-1 | - | TRBV15 | - | CATGGKKEGTEAFF | TGTGCCACCGGAGGTAAAAAAGAGGGAACCGAAGCTTTCTTT
TRBJ2-4 | - | TRBV5-4 | - | CASSLGGASAKNIQYF | TGTGCCAGCAGCTTGGGAGGGGCGTCAGCCAAAAACATTCAGTACTTC
TRBJ2-1 | TRBD2 | TRBV9 | few | CASSDTTGLADTYNEQFF | TGTGCCAGCAGCGACACAACCGGTCTAGCGGACACATACAATGAGCAGTTCTTC
TRBJ1-1 | TRBD1 | TRBV29-1 | - | CSVVSGGWAEAFF | TGCAGCGTCGTATCAGGGGGCTGGGCTGAAGCTTTCTTT
TRBJ2-7 | TRBD2 | TRBV5-1 | - | CASSTGGGNYEQYF | TGCGCCAGCAGCACGGGAGGGGGAAACTACGAGCAGTACTTC
TRBJ1-1 | TRBD1 | TRBV5-1 | - | CASSLGQGATEAFF | TGCGCCAGCAGCTTGGGGCAGGGGGCCACTGAAGCTTTCTTT
TRBJ2-3 | - | TRBV9 | - | CASSVVGYADTQYF | TGTGCCAGCAGCGTAGTAGGGTACGCAGATACGCAGTATTTT
TRBJ1-1 | - | TRBV28 | - | CASRLLQMNTEAFF | TGTGCCAGCAGGCTCTTACAGATGAACACTGAAGCTTTCTTT
TRBJ1-6 | - | TRBV18 | - | CASSPGDRFNSPLHF | TGTGCCAGCTCACCGGGGGATAGGTTTAATTCACCCCTCCACTTT
TRBJ1-1 | TRBD1 | TRBV4-3 | - | CASSQTGRTGSEAFF | TGCGCCAGCAGCCAGACGGGGCGGACAGGCTCTGAAGCTTTCTTT
TRBJ2-3 | TRBD2 | TRBV9 | - | CASSLSSGSTDTQYF | TGTGCCAGCAGCCTCTCTAGCGGGAGCACAGATACGCAGTATTTT
TRBJ2-1 | - | TRBV2 | many | CASSEQSNEQFF | TGTGCCAGCAGTGAGCAGTCCAATGAGCAGTTCTTC
TRBJ2-7 | - | TRBV28 | - | CASSLVRSPYEQYF | TGTGCCAGCAGTTTAGTCCGATCGCCCTACGAGCAGTACTTC
TRBJ1-6 | - | TRBV6-1 | few | CASSGRTPDNSPLHF | TGTGCCAGCAGTGGACGGACACCTGATAATTCACCCCTCCACTTT
TRBJ1-5 | - | TRBV19 | few | CASTQTGINQPQHF | TGTGCCAGTACCCAGACAGGCATCAATCAGCCCCAGCATTTT
TRBJ1-4 | - | TRBV5-5 | - | CASSLRMAGFPVEKLFF | TGTGCCAGCAGCTTGAGGATGGCAGGGTTTCCGGTTGAAAAACTGTTTTTT
TRBJ1-1 | TRBD1 | TRBV28 | - | CATKGAKNTEAFF | TGTGCCACCAAGGGGGCCAAGAACACTGAAGCTTTCTTT
TRBJ1-2 | - | TRBV7-2 | - | CASSLVPSNYGYTF | TGTGCCAGCAGCTTAGTCCCGTCCAACTATGGCTACACCTTC
TRBJ2-7 | - | TRBV10-3 | - | CAISESEYEQYF | TGTGCCATCAGTGAGTCCGAATACGAGCAGTACTTC
TRBJ1-3 | - | TRBV7-7 | few | CASSQTLGNTIYF | TGTGCTAGCAGCCAAACGTTGGGAAACACCATATATTTT
TRBJ1-3 | - | TRBV1 | - | CTSSQDPPYPGNTIYF | TGCACCAGCAGCCAAGATCCACCTTACCCTGGAAACACCATATATTTT
TRBJ2-1 | - | TRBV7-9 | - | CASSPPLRANEQFF | TGTGCCAGCAGCCCACCCCTTAGGGCCAATGAGCAGTTCTTC
TRBJ1-2 | - | TRBV13 | - | CASSRERLGHGYTF | TGTGCCAGCAGCCGTGAACGGTTAGGGCATGGCTACACCTTC
TRBJ1-2 | - | TRBV6-6 | - | CASSLRDTTYYGYTF | TGTGCCAGCAGTCTAAGGGACACGACTTACTATGGCTACACCTTC
TRBJ1-2 | TRBD1 | TRBV4-2 | - | CASSQDVRGSTNGYTF | TGTGCCAGCAGCCAAGATGTCAGGGGGAGCACTAATGGCTACACCTTC
TRBJ1-4 | - | TRBV27 | - | CASGSGRGGKLFF | TGTGCCAGCGGCTCGGGACGCGGGGGAAAACTGTTTTTT
TRBJ2-2 | - | TRBV28 | - | CASSLQGKLAGELFF | TGTGCCAGCAGTTTACAGGGGAAACTTGCCGGGGAGCTGTTTTTT
TRBJ1-4 | - | TRBV27 | - | CANYPNATGLFGEKLFF | TGTGCCAACTACCCGAACGCGACCGGCCTCTTTGGCGAAAAACTGTTTTTT
TRBJ1-3 | - | TRBV6-6 | - | CASSYSGASGNTIYF | TGTGCCAGCAGTTACTCGGGGGCTTCTGGAAACACCATATATTTT
TRBJ2-1 | - | TRBV10-3 | - | CATHPGRGVGTYNEQFF | TGTGCCACCCACCCCGGGAGAGGGGTAGGTACTTACAATGAGCAGTTCTTC
TRBJ1-4 | - | TRBV2 | few | CASSVGPGRTNEKLFF | TGTGCCAGCAGTGTAGGACCAGGGCGGACTAATGAAAAACTGTTTTTT
TRBJ2-5 | TRBD2 | TRBV5-4 | - | CASSRPGLVGETQYF | TGTGCCAGCAGCCGACCGGGACTAGTTGGGGAGACCCAGTACTTC
TRBJ2-7 | - | TRBV6-1 | - | CASGRGAFQYF | TGTGCCAGCGGGCGAGGTGCCTTTCAGTACTTC
TRBJ1-2 | - | TRBV30 | - | CAWSVSGRGGYTF | TGTGCCTGGAGTGTATCGGGCAGGGGCGGCTACACCTTC
TRBJ2-1 | - | TRBV7-2 | - | CASSLSRGGYNEQFF | TGTGCCAGCAGCTTGAGCAGAGGGGGATATAATGAGCAGTTCTTC
TRBJ2-7 | - | TRBV25-1 | - | CASSEYKGNPPPEQYF | TGTGCCAGCAGTGAATATAAGGGAAACCCCCCTCCCGAGCAGTACTTC
TRBJ1-1 | - | TRBV20-1 | few | CSAMPFPEAFF | TGCAGTGCTATGCCTTTCCCAGAAGCTTTCTTT
TRBJ1-5 | - | TRBV27 | once | CASNSGTTIDQPQHF | TGTGCCAGCAACTCAGGGACAACCATAGATCAGCCCCAGCATTTT
TRBJ2-1 | TRBD2 | TRBV4-3 | - | CASSQDSGLASYNEQFF | TGCGCCAGCAGCCAAGATTCCGGACTAGCCTCCTACAATGAGCAGTTCTTC
TRBJ2-1 | - | TRBV2 | - | CASSRAVEQFF | TGTGCCAGCAGTCGAGCGGTTGAGCAGTTCTTC
TRBJ2-1 | - | TRBV18 | - | CASSPYRDEQFF | TGTGCCAGCTCGCCTTACAGGGATGAGCAGTTCTTC
TRBJ2-7 | TRBD2 | TRBV7-8 | - | CASSSGLAGYEQYF | TGTGCCAGCAGCTCCGGACTAGCGGGCTACGAGCAGTACTTC
TRBJ1-2 | - | TRBV27 | - | CASSFRGTYGYTF | TGTGCCAGCAGTTTCAGGGGTACCTATGGCTACACCTTC
TRBJ1-3 | - | TRBV9 | once | CASSATPDMISGNTIYF | TGTGCCAGCAGCGCGACCCCAGACATGATCTCTGGAAACACCATATATTTT
TRBJ2-3 | - | TRBV10-2 | once | CASAEQGMDTQYF | TGCGCCAGCGCCGAACAGGGCATGGATACGCAGTATTTT
TRBJ2-1 | TRBD2 | TRBV7-7 | once | CASTHFGERGSDNEQFF | TGTGCTAGCACCCACTTCGGAGAGCGGGGGTCCGACAATGAGCAGTTCTTC
TRBJ1-4 | - | TRBV7-2 | few | CASSLWPGEKLFF | TGTGCCAGCAGCTTATGGCCGGGTGAAAAACTGTTTTTT
TRBJ2-3 | - | TRBV15 | - | CATSRDEGPGVTDTQYF | TGTGCCACCAGCAGAGATGAAGGGCCGGGGGTCACAGATACGCAGTATTTT
TRBJ1-3 | TRBD1 | TRBV18 | - | CASSRVTGTGSGNTIYF | TGTGCCAGCTCACGCGTGACCGGGACAGGCTCTGGAAACACCATATATTTT
TRBJ2-1 | TRBD2 | TRBV7-2 | once | CASGGRGNEQFF | TGTGCCTCCGGGGGGAGAGGTAATGAGCAGTTCTTC
TRBJ2-2 | - | TRBV2 | once | CASSEEAAYSTGELFF | TGTGCCAGCAGTGAAGAGGCAGCGTACTCCACCGGGGAGCTGTTTTTT
TRBJ2-7 | TRBD1 | TRBV2 | - | CASKRTGIYSDEQYF | TGTGCCAGTAAGAGGACAGGGATTTATTCTGACGAGCAGTACTTC
TRBJ2-3 | - | TRBV9 | few | CASSVDLGTSDTQYF | TGTGCCAGCAGCGTAGACCTAGGAACCTCAGATACGCAGTATTTT
TRBJ1-2 | - | TRBV11-2 | - | CASSLHRGAYGYTF | TGTGCCAGCAGCTTACATCGCGGGGCCTATGGCTACACCTTC
TRBJ2-7 | - | TRBV30 | - | CAWSVTGRGEYEQYF | TGTGCCTGGAGTGTAACCGGCAGGGGGGAATACGAGCAGTACTTC
TRBJ2-7 | TRBD2 | TRBV5-4 | - | CASSLGGASGSPLLEQYF | TGTGCCAGCAGCTTGGGGGGAGCTAGCGGGAGCCCCCTTTTAGAGCAGTACTTC
TRBJ1-5 | - | TRBV2 | - | CASSAGASQPQHF | TGTGCCAGCAGTGCAGGGGCCAGTCAGCCCCAGCATTTT
TRBJ2-5 | - | TRBV11-2 | - | CASSFGVGETQYF | TGTGCCAGCAGCTTCGGGGTTGGGGAGACCCAGTACTTC